This TCR beta chain was identified in a study of cytotoxic CD8 clonotypes in ibrutinib-treated CLL. Study-level information: The patients comprised more than ten relapsed/refractory and around 15 treatment-naive cases, roughly 18 IGHV unmutated. Following a median roughly 12 months of treatment, with a range of 6 to 36, response samples were taken. Study outcomes and limitations: Ibrutinib response saw clonality rise, and progression saw it return toward baseline.

Losses at the gene ends were 6 bases for V and 5 bases for J; bases not matched to a gene: 7. The CDR3 loop spans 16 amino acids. CDR1 is MNHNY and CDR2 is SVGAGI in the germline V gene (reference sequence). In its sample, this clone was seen a few times. Antigen specificity is unknown. Libraries were prepared by immunoSEQ multiplex PCR; TCRdb keeps only in-frame clonotypes and omits some of them. Of hundreds of thousands of clones detected, 70% appear once; the ten largest clones hold approximately 15%. The V gene is TRBV6-6, the J gene TRBJ2-2; 12 bases line up with TRBD2. The input for sequencing was PBMCs, taken after 24 months of ibrutinib treatment. This TCR derives from a human donor with chronic lymphocytic leukemia. The CDR3 sequence is CASSLLAGGPTGELFF. The CDR3 nucleotides read TGTGCCAGCAGCCTTCTAGCGGGAGGGCCAACCGGGGAGCTGTTTTTT.